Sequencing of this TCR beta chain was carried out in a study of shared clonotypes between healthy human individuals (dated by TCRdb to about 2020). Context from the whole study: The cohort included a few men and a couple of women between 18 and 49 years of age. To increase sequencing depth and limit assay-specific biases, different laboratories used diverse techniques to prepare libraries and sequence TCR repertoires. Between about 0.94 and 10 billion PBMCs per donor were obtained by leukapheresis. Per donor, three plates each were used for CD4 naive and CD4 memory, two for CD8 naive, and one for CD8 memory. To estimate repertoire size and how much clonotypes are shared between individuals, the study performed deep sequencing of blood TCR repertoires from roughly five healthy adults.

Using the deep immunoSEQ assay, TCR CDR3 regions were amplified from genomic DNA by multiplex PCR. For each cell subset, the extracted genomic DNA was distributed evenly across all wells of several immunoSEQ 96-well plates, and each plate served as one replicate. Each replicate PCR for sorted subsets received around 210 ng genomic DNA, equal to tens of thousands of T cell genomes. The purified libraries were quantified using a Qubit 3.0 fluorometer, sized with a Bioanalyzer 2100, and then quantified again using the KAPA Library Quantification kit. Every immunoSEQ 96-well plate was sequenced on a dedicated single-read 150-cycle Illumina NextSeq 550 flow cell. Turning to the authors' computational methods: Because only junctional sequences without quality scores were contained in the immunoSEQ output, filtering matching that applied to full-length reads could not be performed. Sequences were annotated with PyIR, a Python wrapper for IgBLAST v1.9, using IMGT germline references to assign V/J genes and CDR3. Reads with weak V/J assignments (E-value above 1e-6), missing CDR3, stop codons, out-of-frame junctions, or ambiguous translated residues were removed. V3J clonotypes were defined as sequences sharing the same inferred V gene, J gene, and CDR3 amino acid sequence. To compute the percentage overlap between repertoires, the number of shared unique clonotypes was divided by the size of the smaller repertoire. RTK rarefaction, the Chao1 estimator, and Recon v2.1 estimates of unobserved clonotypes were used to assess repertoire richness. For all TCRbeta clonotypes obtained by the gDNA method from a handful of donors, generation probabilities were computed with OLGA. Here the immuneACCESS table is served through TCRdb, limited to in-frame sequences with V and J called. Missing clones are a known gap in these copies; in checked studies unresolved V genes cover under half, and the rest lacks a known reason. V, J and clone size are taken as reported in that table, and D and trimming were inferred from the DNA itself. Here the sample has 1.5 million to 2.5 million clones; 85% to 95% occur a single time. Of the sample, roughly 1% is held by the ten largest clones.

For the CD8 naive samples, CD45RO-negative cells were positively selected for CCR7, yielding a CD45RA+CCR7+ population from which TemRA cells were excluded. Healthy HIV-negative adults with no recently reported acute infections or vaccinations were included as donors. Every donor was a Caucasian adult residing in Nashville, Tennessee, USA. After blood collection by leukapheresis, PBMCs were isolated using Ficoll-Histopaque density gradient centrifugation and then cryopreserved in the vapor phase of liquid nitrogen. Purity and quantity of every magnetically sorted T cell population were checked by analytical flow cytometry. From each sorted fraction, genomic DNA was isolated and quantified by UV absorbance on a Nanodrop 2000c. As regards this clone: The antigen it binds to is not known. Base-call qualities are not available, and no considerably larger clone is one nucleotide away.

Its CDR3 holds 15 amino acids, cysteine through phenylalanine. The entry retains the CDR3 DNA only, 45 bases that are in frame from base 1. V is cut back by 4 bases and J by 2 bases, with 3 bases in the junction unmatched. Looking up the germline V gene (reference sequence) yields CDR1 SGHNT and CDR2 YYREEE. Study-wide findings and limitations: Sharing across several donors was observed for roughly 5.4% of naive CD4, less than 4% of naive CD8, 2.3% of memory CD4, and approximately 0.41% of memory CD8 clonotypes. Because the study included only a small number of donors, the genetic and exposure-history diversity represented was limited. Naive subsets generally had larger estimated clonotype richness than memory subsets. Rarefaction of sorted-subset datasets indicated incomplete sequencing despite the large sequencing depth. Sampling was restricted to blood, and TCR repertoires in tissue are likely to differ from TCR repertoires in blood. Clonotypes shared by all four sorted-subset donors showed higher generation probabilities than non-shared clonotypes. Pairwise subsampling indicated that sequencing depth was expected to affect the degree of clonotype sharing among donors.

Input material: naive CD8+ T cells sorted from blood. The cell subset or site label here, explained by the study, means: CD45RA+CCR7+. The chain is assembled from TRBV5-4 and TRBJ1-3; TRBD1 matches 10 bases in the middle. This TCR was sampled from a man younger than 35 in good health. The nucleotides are TGTGCCAGCAGCCATGGACAGGGGGCTGGAAACACCATATATTTT. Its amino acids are CASSHGQGAGNTIYF.